The clone carrying this T cell receptor (beta chain) was seen more than once but under ten times. What it recognizes is unknown. Prepared TCR beta cDNA libraries contained unique molecular identifiers. TCRdb reprocessed the PCR reads via MiXCR and lists one record per CDR3 protein. The data contain fewer than 850,000 distinct CDR3 sequences, around 45% of them singletons. V lost 0 bases to trimming and J lost 7 bases, with 12 bases between them. Germline-derived CDR1 and CDR2 are SQVTM and ANQGSEA. The CDR3 has 13 residues. The data belong to a study of post-analysis software for immune sequencing data. Findings and caveats of the study: In patients, 4 to 6 TRBV segments were more frequent than in controls, with TRBV5-6, TRBV5-1 and TRBV20-1 among them.

The sequenced sample was blood. The chain carries TRBV29-1 and TRBJ1-2; tentatively, D is TRBD1 (5 bases). The sequence came from a girl aged 5 to 17 with multiple sclerosis. CDR3 DNA: TGCAGCGTTGAAGAACCAGGGTTTGGTGGCTACACCTTC. Residues: CSVEEPGFGGYTF.